Shown below are 25 T cell receptor beta chains from a single sample sequenced in a study of T cell responses to AZD1222 COVID-19 vaccine. Repertoires were generated with immunoSEQ multiplex PCR, while TCRdb's copy carries only in-frame clones and drops some. The table includes about 190,000 clones, approximately 92% detected once. The sequenced sample was peripheral blood, obtained 28 days after the second dose of the MenACWY control vaccine. These TCRs come from an adult who received the MenACWY meningococcal vaccine as a control.

V and J are TRBV13 and TRBJ1-6, with a possible D match to TRBD1 (5 bases). The CDR3 length is 13 residues. Germline V gene sequence: CDR1 PRHDT, CDR2 FYEKMQ (reference sequence). Trimming shortened V by 2 bases and J by 7 bases, and 6 bases separated the two germline ends. CDR3 sequence: CASSLKGNSPLHF. The CDR3, as DNA: TGTGCCAGCAGCTTAAAGGGGAATTCACCCCTCCACTTT.

The CDR3 reads CSAARGTEAFF. For the CDR3, the DNA is TGCAGTGCCGCTAGGGGCACTGAAGCTTTCTTT. The chain joins TRBV20-1 to TRBJ1-1, with TRBD1 as a possible D gene (5 bases). Looked up from germline, CDR1 is DFQATT and CDR2 is SNEGSKA (reference sequence). The CDR3 spans 11 residues. Trimming shortened V by 6 bases and J by 4 bases, and 9 bases separated the two germline ends.

The chain uses TRBV24-1 and TRBJ2-1; the D is unclear. The V end lost 1 base, the J end lost 10 bases, and 7 bases lay between the germline ends. Germline V gene lookup returns CDR1 KGHDR and CDR2 SFDVKD. The CDR3 contains 12 residues. Written as DNA, the CDR3 is TGTGCCACCAGTGATTTAGTCAGGGAGCAGTTCTTC. Encoded protein: CATSDLVREQFF.

The J gene is TRBJ1-1, the V gene TRBV11-2; D not certain. The germline CDR1 and CDR2 sequences are SGHAT and FQNNGV. V was pared by 1 base and J by 1 base, with 7 bases between. This CDR3 comprises 14 residues. CDR3 nucleotides: TGTGCCAGCAGCTTAGGTAAGCCGAACACTGAAGCTTTCTTT. Its translation: CASSLGKPNTEAFF.

The J gene is TRBJ1-2, the V gene TRBV2; D is possibly TRBD1 (6 bases). The CDR3 length is 14 residues. CDR1 and CDR2 from the germline V gene are SNHLY and FYNNEI. The V gene lost 4 bases and the J gene lost 5 bases, with 14 bases spanning the gap. The CDR3 nucleotides are TGTGCCAGCAGTGTTGCAGAAGGGGGATATGGCTACACCTTC. Translated: CASSVAEGGYGYTF.

The chain has TRBV24-1 and TRBJ1-2, with 10 bases lining up with TRBD1. This CDR3 is 16 amino acids long. The germline V gene has CDR1 KGHDR and CDR2 SFDVKD. V dropped 3 bases and J dropped 3; count of bases not matched to a gene: 6. The CDR3 protein is CATSDPTGGEDYGYTF. The CDR3 DNA follows: TGTGCCACCAGTGATCCGACAGGGGGCGAGGACTATGGCTACACCTTC.

Comments on this clone: This CDR3 is also generated by other DNA sequences in the sample. The chain recombines TRBV3-1 (or the pseudogene TRBV3-2) with TRBJ1-3, with D uncertain. V gave up 4 bases and J gave up 0 bases, with 10 bases separating them. Germline lookup yields CDR1 LGHDT and CDR2 YNNKEL (reference sequence). This CDR3 has 15 amino acids. The CDR3: CASSLGRFSGNTIYF. For the CDR3, the DNA is TGTGCCAGCAGCCTCGGTAGGTTCTCTGGAAACACCATATATTTT.

This rearrangement joins TRBV12-3 or TRBV12-4 to TRBJ1-1, with 8 bases identical to TRBD1. CDR3 length: 13 amino acids. With V trimmed by 4 bases and J by 8 bases, 6 bases remained unmatched. CDR3 protein: CASSSQGAREAFF. CDR3 bases: TGTGCCAGCAGTTCCCAGGGGGCGAGGGAAGCTTTCTTT.

This rearrangement joins TRBV14 to TRBJ1-1; D is ambiguous. Between the trimmed V and J ends, which lost 4 bases and 10 bases, there was a span of 4 bases. The CDR3 consists of 9 residues. The germline CDR1 and CDR2 sequences are SGHDN and FVKESK. CDR3 sequence: CASSPPAFF. The CDR3 DNA is TGTGCCAGCAGCCCCCCAGCTTTCTTT.

The chain joins TRBV24-1 to TRBJ2-5; 8 nucleotides align to TRBD2. The CDR3 extends over 12 amino acids. Looked up from germline, CDR1 is KGHDR and CDR2 is SFDVKD. Germline trimming cut 9 bases from V and 5 bases from J; bases unmatched to any gene: 4. CDR3 in amino acids: CATGAGVETQYF. In DNA, the CDR3 is TGTGCCACCGGAGCGGGAGTGGAGACCCAGTACTTC.

The J gene is TRBJ2-7, the V gene TRBV6-5; D possibly corresponds to TRBD1 (6 bases). V was pared by 4 bases and J by 1 base, with 14 bases between. In germline, CDR1 is MNHEY, CDR2 SVGAGI. The CDR3 is 15 residues long. The CDR3 loop reads CASSLFRGQSYEQYF. Here the CDR3 DNA reads TGTGCCAGCAGTTTGTTTAGGGGACAATCCTACGAGCAGTACTTC.

This clone was picked up one time. CDR3 sequence reads: CASSLIPGGVDTQYF. The DNA for the CDR3 is TGTGCCAGCAGTTTAATTCCGGGAGGGGTAGATACGCAGTATTTT. The gene calls are TRBV28 and TRBJ2-3; 8 bases match TRBD2. Germline values: CDR1 MDHEN, CDR2 SYDVKM. CDR3 length equals 15 residues. V lost 2 bases, J lost 5 bases, and 6 bases stayed unmatched.

The J gene is TRBJ2-3, the V gene TRBV24-1; D not certain. V was trimmed by 5 bases and J by 2 bases, leaving 7 bases between them. Germline V lookup: CDR1 KGHDR, CDR2 SFDVKD. This CDR3 has 13 residues. CDR3 DNA sequence: TGTGCCACCAGTGGAACCACCACAGATACGCAGTATTTT. As protein: CATSGTTTDTQYF.

V and J are TRBV18 and TRBJ1-3; D gene ambiguous. V lost 3 bases, J lost 1 base, and 10 bases lay in between. Germline assignment: CDR1 KGHSH and CDR2 LQKENI. This CDR3 is 15 amino acids long. CDR3 bases: TGTGCCAGCTCACCTGGGTCTTGGTCTGGAAACACCATATATTTT. Translated, it gives CASSPGSWSGNTIYF.

This chain joins TRBV27 and TRBJ1-1, with TRBD1 as a possible D gene (5 bases). V was pared by 1 base and J by 1 base, with 16 bases between. The CDR3 is 17 residues long. From germline, CDR1 is MNHEY and CDR2 SMNVEV (reference sequence). The CDR3 loop is CASSLFWPGRTNTEAFF. CDR3 sequence (DNA): TGTGCCAGCAGTTTATTTTGGCCAGGGAGGACGAACACTGAAGCTTTCTTT.

The chain recombines TRBV10-3 with TRBJ2-3, with 8 bases lining up with TRBD2. The CDR3 runs 14 residues. Losses at the gene ends were 3 bases for V and 3 bases for J; bases not matched to a gene: 2. From germline, CDR1 is ENHRY and CDR2 SYGVKD. CDR3 sequence (DNA): TGTGCCATCAGTGACGGGGGGGGTACAGATACGCAGTATTTT. Protein: CAISDGGGTDTQYF.

The chain links TRBV19 to TRBJ2-7, with TRBD2 matching over 7 bases. Looked up from germline, CDR1 is LNHDA and CDR2 is SQIVND (reference sequence). Trimming took 0 bases from V and 6 from J; bases not matched to a gene: 14. The CDR3 contains 17 residues. CDR3 DNA: TGTGCCAGTAGTATAGATGGGGATTGGGCGGGAGTCCGCGAGCAGTACTTC. Its protein is CASSIDGDWAGVREQYF.

This clone was counted once. The chain links TRBV9 to TRBJ1-2, with 9 bases aligning to TRBD1. Unmatched junction bases numbered 4, after V lost 3 bases and J lost 7 bases. This CDR3 has 13 residues. Germline CDR1 SGDLS, CDR2 YYNGEE. The CDR3 DNA reads as TGTGCCAGCAGCGGGGGACAGGGACGTGGCTACACCTTC. Protein: CASSGGQGRGYTF.

This chain joins TRBV4-2 and TRBJ2-5, with unresolved D. There are 14 residues in the CDR3. The V end lost 3 bases, the J end lost 4 bases, and 12 bases lay between the germline ends. The germline V gene has CDR1 LGHNA and CDR2 YNFKEQ. CDR3 residues: CASSHPGLGETQYF. The CDR3, as DNA: TGTGCCAGCAGCCATCCGGGCTTGGGAGAGACCCAGTACTTC.

Here the CDR3 DNA reads TGCGCCAGCAGCCAAGATTGGGGTGTGGAGACCCAGTACTTC. This codes for CASSQDWGVETQYF. The chain has TRBV4-3 and TRBJ2-5, with D unclear. The V gene's germline CDR1 is LGHNA and CDR2 YSLEER. CDR3 length: 14 amino acids. V lost 0 bases to trimming and J lost 5 bases, with 10 bases between them.

The chain links TRBV12-3 or TRBV12-4 to TRBJ2-5; D tentatively fits TRBD1 or TRBD2 (5 bases each). The CDR3 contains 13 residues. Trimming cost V 3 bases and J 7 bases, with 12 bases left between them. CDR3 bases: TGTGCCAGCAGTTTCGAGGGGTATGGGACCCAGTACTTC. This translates into CASSFEGYGTQYF.

The chain links TRBV30 to TRBJ1-2; D remains ambiguous. The CDR3 consists of 11 residues. Germline V gene data show CDR1 as GTSNPN and CDR2 as SVGIG (reference sequence). Trimming left V 5 bases short and J 6 bases short, with 10 bases between. As DNA, the CDR3 is TGTGCCTGGGGCGGCTCCCATGGCTACACCTTC. Translated: CAWGGSHGYTF.

This chain joins TRBV6-5 and TRBJ2-1; 8 bases are a match to TRBD2. The CDR3 totals 14 residues. Germline lookup yields CDR1 MNHEY and CDR2 SVGAGI. The V segment lost 6 bases and the J segment 4 bases; nucleotides outside the gene matches: 5. CDR3 sequence reads: CASSTSGEYNEQFF. DNA of the CDR3: TGTGCCAGCAGCACTAGCGGAGAATACAATGAGCAGTTCTTC.

The gene calls are TRBV28 and TRBJ1-5; D perhaps matches TRBD1 (5 bases). This CDR3 has 16 amino acids. The germline CDR1 and CDR2 sequences are MDHEN and SYDVKM. The V end lost 4 bases, the J end lost 4 bases, and 17 bases lay between the germline ends. The CDR3 loop reads CASSSPLVGGNQPQHF. In nucleotides, the CDR3 is TGTGCCAGCAGTTCTCCTCTAGTCGGGGGAAATCAGCCCCAGCATTTT.

This sequence joins TRBV27 and TRBJ2-7, with D hard to call. This CDR3 comprises 13 residues. Trimming cost V 2 bases and J 7 bases, with 12 bases left between them. CDR1 is MNHEY and CDR2 is SMNVEV in the germline V gene (reference sequence). The CDR3 is CASSLLHEWEQYF. CDR3 in DNA: TGTGCCAGCAGTTTACTCCACGAGTGGGAGCAGTACTTC.